The 21 T cell receptor beta chains below come from one sample, sequenced in a study of shared clonotypes between healthy human individuals. TCRdb's table, derived via immunoSEQ multiplex PCR, lists solely in-frame clones and lacks some. The profile covers about 2.1 million clones, with 93% appearing a single time and about 1.6% taken by the ten largest. The naive CD8 population came from CD45RO-negative cells selected for CCR7, without terminally differentiated effector memory CD45RA+ cells. Sequencing was done on a sample of naive CD8+ T cells from PBMCs. The receptors were sampled from a man between 18 and 29 years old in good health. Some clones in this sample may be carry-over from other donors' samples.

The V gene is TRBV12-5, the J gene TRBJ2-7; TRBD2 matches 10 bases. V gave up 6 bases and J gave up 1 base; unmatched junction bases: 9. In germline, CDR1 is LGHNT, CDR2 FRNRAP. CDR3 size: 16 residues. The DNA of the CDR3 is TGTGCTAGTGGACCTGACTTAGCGGGAGGTTCCTACGAGCAGTACTTC. This gives the protein CASGPDLAGGSYEQYF.

The gene calls are TRBV28 and TRBJ1-2; 12 bases match TRBD1. J lost 7 bases, V lost 5 bases, and 8 bases had no gene match. CDR1 and CDR2 (germline): MDHEN, SYDVKM. The CDR3 extends over 15 amino acids. Written as DNA, the CDR3 is TGTGCCAGCAGTGTACCCCGGGACAGGGGGCCTGGCTACACCTTC. This codes for CASSVPRDRGPGYTF.

This sequence joins TRBV6-6 and TRBJ2-7; 12 nucleotides agree with TRBD2. The CDR3 is made up of 13 amino acids. The germline CDR1 and CDR2 sequences are MNHNY and SVGAGI (reference sequence). J gave up 5 bases and V 8 bases, and 4 bases lay outside the gene matches. The CDR3 DNA sequence: TGTGCCAGCCGGACTAGCGGGGATCACGAGCAGTACTTC. Encoded protein: CASRTSGDHEQYF.

This rearrangement joins TRBV27 to TRBJ2-7; D may match TRBD1 or TRBD2 (5 bases each). Looked up from germline, CDR1 is MNHEY and CDR2 is SMNVEV (reference sequence). The CDR3 loop spans 14 amino acids. V lost 3 bases, J lost 4 bases, and 13 bases lay in between. The chain's CDR3 is CASSFVGAGYEQYF. The DNA of the CDR3 is TGTGCCAGCAGTTTTGTGGGAGCAGGGTACGAGCAGTACTTC.

This chain connects TRBV7-9 to TRBJ2-3; D may match TRBD1 or TRBD2 (5 bases each). Germline V gene data show CDR1 as SEHNR and CDR2 as FQNEAQ (reference sequence). The CDR3 extends over 15 amino acids. Trimming pared 2 bases from V and 2 bases from J, leaving 11 bases between. The CDR3 DNA follows: TGTGCCAGCAGCTTAAATAGGGGACCCACAGATACGCAGTATTTT. Its protein is CASSLNRGPTDTQYF.

The rearrangement uses TRBV7-2 and TRBJ2-7, with a tentative D call TRBD2 (6 bases). The germline V and J ends were trimmed by 4 bases and 13 bases, with 17 bases remaining between them. Germline CDR1 reads SGHTA; CDR2 reads FQGNSA. The CDR3 has 12 residues. The chain's CDR3 is CASSSARGFPYF. The CDR3 DNA is TGTGCCAGCAGCTCAGCCCGGGGGTTCCCTTACTTC. Complete variable domain (other parts from reference TRBV7-2 and TRBJ2-7): GAGVSQSPSNKVTEKGKDVELRCDPISGHTALYWYRQSLGQGLEFLIYFQGNSAPDKSGLPSDRFSAERTGGSVSTLTIQRTQQEDSAVYLCASSSARGFPYFGPGTRLTVT.

The chain joins TRBV5-5 to TRBJ2-3, with 7 nucleotides matching TRBD1. Unmatched junction bases numbered 13, after V lost 4 bases and J lost 5 bases. The CDR3 totals 16 residues. Germline CDR1 SGHKS, CDR2 YYEKEE (reference sequence). This CDR3 is CASSGSTQAGGDTQYF. CDR3 DNA sequence: TGTGCCAGCAGCGGCAGCACTCAGGCAGGGGGAGATACGCAGTATTTT.

This rearrangement joins TRBV6-4 to TRBJ1-2; 8 positions agree with TRBD1. Trimming took 9 bases from V and 8 from J; bases not matched to a gene: 11. The CDR3 loop spans 13 amino acids. Germline CDR1 is MRHNA and CDR2 is SNTAGT. The CDR3 coding sequence is TGTGCCAGGTCGACAGGGGATCCTTTGGGCTACACCTTC. Amino acids: CARSTGDPLGYTF.

The chain is built from TRBV9 and TRBJ2-3; TRBD2 might be the D (5 bases). Germline V gene lookup returns CDR1 SGDLS and CDR2 YYNGEE. The CDR3 extends over 13 amino acids. V lost 2 bases to trimming and J lost 5 bases, with 9 bases between them. The CDR3 loop reads CASSVGVIDTQYF. The CDR3 bases are TGTGCCAGCAGCGTGGGAGTAATAGATACGCAGTATTTT.

The V and J genes are TRBV5-6 and TRBJ2-3, with 7 bases fitting TRBD1. This CDR3 region has 14 residues. Germline-derived CDR1 and CDR2 are SGHDT and YYEEEE. V was pared by 4 bases and J by 4 bases, with 6 bases of the junction left unmatched. The CDR3 bases are TGTGCCAGCAGCACCGGACAGGCACCAGATACGCAGTATTTT. It codes for CASSTGQAPDTQYF.

This clone was counted a single time. The chain is built from TRBV29-1 and TRBJ2-7; TRBD2 aligns across 12 bases. The germline CDR1 and CDR2 sequences are SQVTM and ANQGSEA. The CDR3 consists of 15 residues. V dropped 6 bases and J dropped 6; count of bases not matched to a gene: 12. Written as DNA, the CDR3 is TGCAGCGTAATAGGACTAGCGGGACCACCTCGCGAGCAGTACTTC. Residues: CSVIGLAGPPREQYF.

The chain uses TRBV18 and TRBJ2-1, with unresolved D. The CDR3 extends over 15 amino acids. Germline V lookup: CDR1 KGHSH, CDR2 LQKENI. V lost 8 bases, J lost 0 bases, and 14 bases lay in between. Written as DNA, the CDR3 is TGTGCCAGCCTAACCGACAAGAGCTCCTACAATGAGCAGTTCTTC. Translating gives CASLTDKSSYNEQFF.

The J gene is TRBJ1-2, the V gene TRBV29-1, with 9 bases identical to TRBD1. The V and J ends lost 5 bases and 4 bases, in that order; junction bases with no gene match: 5. There are 13 residues in the CDR3. The germline CDR1 and CDR2 sequences are SQVTM and ANQGSEA. The CDR3 region is CSVPGQGLYGYTF. The CDR3 DNA is TGCAGCGTTCCGGGACAGGGTCTCTATGGCTACACCTTC. The full variable domain, its missing parts supplied by reference TRBV29-1 and TRBJ1-2, is SAVISQKPSRDICQRGTSLTIQCQVDSQVTMMFWYRQQPGQSLTLIATANQGSEATYESGFVIDKFPISRPNLTFSTLTVSNMSPEDSSIYLCSVPGQGLYGYTFGSGTRLTVV.

The rearrangement links TRBV7-9 to TRBJ1-2, with D possibly matching TRBD1 (6 bases). Germline V gene data show CDR1 as SEHNR and CDR2 as FQNEAQ (reference sequence). This CDR3 region has 15 residues. Trimming took off 1 base at V and 0 bases at J, with 9 bases between the two ends. CDR3 DNA sequence: TGTGCCAGCAGCTTAGGGCCAGGGGCTAACTATGGCTACACCTTC. Its translation: CASSLGPGANYGYTF.

On this clone itself: The sample contains more than one DNA sequence encoding this CDR3. The rearrangement links TRBV5-1 to TRBJ2-1; 7 bases line up with TRBD2. J lost 7 bases, V lost 2 bases, and 6 bases had no gene match. This CDR3 is 14 amino acids long. Germline CDR1 is SGHRS and CDR2 is YFSETQ. CDR3 region: CASSFWGSGNEQFF. CDR3 nucleotide sequence: TGCGCCAGCAGCTTCTGGGGTAGCGGGAATGAGCAGTTCTTC. The whole variable domain, filled in from reference TRBV5-1 and TRBJ2-1, reads KAGVTQTPRYLIKTRGQQVTLSCSPISGHRSVSWYQQTPGQGLQFLFEYFSETQRNKGNFPGRFSGRQFSNSRSEMNVSTLELGDSALYLCASSFWGSGNEQFFGPGTRLTVL.

This chain connects TRBV7-6 to TRBJ2-2, with 9 bases lining up with TRBD1. V shed 3 bases and J 0 bases; nucleotides not matched to a gene: 8. The CDR3 runs 18 residues. Germline V gives CDR1 SGHVS, CDR2 FNYEAQ. The CDR3 DNA follows: TGTGCCAGCAGCTTTAACAGGGGGCCCCTTGCGAACACCGGGGAGCTGTTTTTT. It is translated as CASSFNRGPLANTGELFF.

The chain carries TRBV28 and TRBJ1-1, with D uncertain. This CDR3 comprises 13 residues. Trimming took off 3 bases at V and 3 bases at J, with 8 bases between the two ends. The V gene's germline CDR1 is MDHEN and CDR2 SYDVKM. The CDR3 loop is CASSLASHTEAFF. The CDR3 DNA is TGTGCCAGCAGTTTGGCTTCCCACACTGAAGCTTTCTTT.

This clone has only a few counts. This sequence joins TRBV9 and TRBJ1-5; TRBD1 might be the D (5 bases). The CDR3 sequence is 14 residues long. V lost 3 bases, J lost 5 bases, and 12 bases lay in between. Germline CDR1 is SGDLS and CDR2 is YYNGEE. The CDR3 sequence: CASSGRDGDQPQHF. The CDR3 nucleotides read TGTGCCAGCAGCGGGAGGGACGGTGATCAGCCCCAGCATTTT.

The chain is built from TRBV7-2 and TRBJ2-7; D possibly uses TRBD1 or TRBD2 (6 bases each). The CDR3 spans 14 residues. Germline V gene lookup returns CDR1 SGHTA and CDR2 FQGNSA. V dropped 5 bases and J dropped 5 bases, with 16 bases sitting between them. DNA of the CDR3: TGTGCCAGCAGCCCTAGGGGGGCGCACCACGAGCAGTACTTC. Amino acids: CASSPRGAHHEQYF. Drawing the rest from reference TRBV7-2 and TRBJ2-7, the complete variable domain is GAGVSQSPSNKVTEKGKDVELRCDPISGHTALYWYRQSLGQGLEFLIYFQGNSAPDKSGLPSDRFSAERTGGSVSTLTIQRTQQEDSAVYLCASSPRGAHHEQYFGPGTRLTVT.

The chain has TRBV5-4 and TRBJ2-3; TRBD2 matches at 14 bases. The CDR3 runs 18 residues. Unmatched junction bases numbered 9, after V lost 5 bases and J lost 1 base. Germline CDR1 is SGHNT and CDR2 is YYREEE (reference sequence). The chain's CDR3 is CASSRGLAGGRGTDTQYF. The CDR3 coding sequence is TGTGCCAGCAGTCGCGGACTAGCGGGAGGCCGAGGCACAGATACGCAGTATTTT. The whole variable domain, remainder taken from reference TRBV5-4 and TRBJ2-3, is ETGVTQSPTHLIKTRGQQVTLRCSSQSGHNTVSWYQQALGQGPQFIFQYYREEENGRGNFPPRFSGLQFPNYSSELNVNALELDDSALYLCASSRGLAGGRGTDTQYFGPGTRLTVL.

The chain joins TRBV15 to TRBJ2-1; no firm D call. Germline V lookup: CDR1 LNHNV, CDR2 YYDKDF (reference sequence). V shed 2 bases and J shed 6 bases, with 14 bases lying between them. The CDR3 is 15 residues long. In nucleotides, the CDR3 is TGTGCCACCAGCAGAACCTATGAACTATTCAATGAGCAGTTCTTC. It is translated as CATSRTYELFNEQFF.